This T cell receptor (beta chain) is from a study of T cell responses to AZD1222 COVID-19 vaccine. Study-wide results and limits: Increased Spike-specific TCR breadth and depth were observed after two AZD1222 doses. Clonal diversity was possibly underestimated, and the donors were mostly white British, with more females. Distributed over spike, vaccine-associated CD4 TCRs predominated at 160-218 and 743-854.

In regard to this clone: What it recognizes is unknown.

The V gene end was trimmed by 4 bases and the J gene end by 7 bases; junction bases not matched to a gene: 15. CDR3 length equals 16 residues. Per the germline V gene, CDR1 is LGHNA and CDR2 is YNFKEQ. Assay used: immunoSEQ multiplex PCR; TCRdb lists only in-frame clones, some missing. This table has just over 80,000 clones, about 90% appearing once. This TCR derives from an adult in good health. The chain uses TRBV4-2 and TRBJ1-1; 7 bases map to TRBD1. The starting material was peripheral blood, obtained on day 0 of AZD1222 vaccination. As DNA, the CDR3 is TGTGCCAGCAGCCCCGGACAGGAGCTAATTATACTTGAAGCTTTCTTT. It is translated as CASSPGQELIILEAFF.